Below are 25 T cell receptor beta chains sequenced from a single sample in a study of T cell repertoires in cytomegalovirus infection. Their antigens remain unidentified. TCRdb re-derived calls from the reads in MiXCR, one entry per CDR3 protein. This sample has over 250,000 distinct CDR3 sequences, with 20% to 25% found just once. Source: cultured PBMCs, taken from culture after CMV antigen stimulation. These receptors originate from a human donor in good health (CMV status not recorded). Some clones in this sample may be carry-over from other donors' samples.

This clonotype was counted between two and nine times. This chain connects TRBV7-2 to TRBJ2-7, with D perhaps matching TRBD1 or TRBD2 (5 bases each). Trimming took 3 bases from V and 2 from J, leaving 14 bases between them. CDR1 SGHTA and CDR2 FQGNSA come from the germline V gene. This CDR3 is 15 amino acids long. The CDR3 loop reads CASSLSPGRAYEQYV. The CDR3 DNA reads as TGTGCCAGCAGCTTGTCACCGGGACGCGCCTACGAGCAGTACGTC.

This clonotype was detected a few times. The rearrangement joins TRBV11-2 to TRBJ1-2; 9 nucleotides match TRBD1. The germline CDR1 and CDR2 sequences are SGHAT and FQNNGV. The V and J ends lost 4 bases and 7 bases, in that order; junction bases with no gene match: 7. This CDR3 contains 14 residues. CDR3 region: CASSSVDRGLGYTF. The CDR3 DNA reads as TGTGCCAGCAGCTCCGTGGACAGGGGACTTGGCTACACCTTC.

This chain connects TRBV20-1 to TRBJ2-1; 10 positions match TRBD2. In germline, CDR1 is DFQATT, CDR2 SNEGSKA (reference sequence). This CDR3 is built from 19 residues. V lost 4 bases, J lost 0 bases, and 15 bases stayed unmatched. The CDR3, as DNA: TGCAGTGCTATCTTTAGGGGACTAGCGCCAAGGAGCTCCTACAATGAGCAGTTCTTC. Translation: CSAIFRGLAPRSSYNEQFF.

V usage is TRBV4-2 and J usage is TRBJ1-5; D may be TRBD1 (6 bases). V lost 0 bases and J lost 5, with 11 bases in between. Germline CDR1 and CDR2: LGHNA and YNFKEQ. The CDR3 extends over 15 amino acids. CDR3 bases: TGTGCCAGCAGCCAAGATCCACAGGGCCATCAGCCCCAGCATTTT. Protein sequence: CASSQDPQGHQPQHF.

This clonotype was seen ten or more times. The chain uses TRBV7-2 and TRBJ1-5; D call uncertain. The CDR3 covers 14 residues. Germline V gene sequence: CDR1 SGHTA, CDR2 FQGNSA. V dropped 3 bases and J dropped 11 bases, with 17 bases sitting between them. In nucleotides, the CDR3 is TGTGCCAGCAGCTTTGGCTATACTACTTCAGCCCAGCATTTT. Amino acids: CASSFGYTTSAQHF.

The chain is built from TRBV28 and TRBJ2-3; 10 nucleotides align to TRBD2. Germline values: CDR1 MDHEN, CDR2 SYDVKM. The length of the CDR3 is 18 residues. The V gene end was trimmed by 7 bases and the J gene end by 0 bases; junction bases not matched to a gene: 13. The CDR3 DNA reads TGTGCCAGCAACTTTGGACTAGCGGCCTTGACTAGCACAGATACGCAGTATTTT. Its translation is CASNFGLAALTSTDTQYF. Filled out from reference TRBV28 and TRBJ2-3, the complete variable domain reads DVKVTQSSRYLVKRTGEKVFLECVQDMDHENMFWYRQDPGLGLRLIYFSYDVKMKEKGDIPEGYSVSREKKERFSLILESASTNQTSMYLCASNFGLAALTSTDTQYFGPGTRLTVL.

This clonotype was observed many times. This rearrangement joins TRBV20-1 to TRBJ2-1, with TRBD2 matching 10 bases. The CDR3 is made up of 16 amino acids. The trim removed 0 bases at V and 4 bases at J, leaving 6 bases unmatched. The germline gives CDR1 DFQATT, CDR2 SNEGSKA (reference sequence). CDR3 loop: CSARDIQREGYNEQFF. CDR3 in DNA: TGCAGTGCTAGAGATATACAGCGGGAGGGGTACAATGAGCAGTTCTTC.

CDR3 region: CASSRGQGYNSPLHF. In DNA, the CDR3 is TGTGCCAGCAGCCGCGGACAGGGGTATAATTCACCCCTCCACTTT. The chain uses TRBV7-9 and TRBJ1-6; 9 bases line up with TRBD1. Germline values: CDR1 SEHNR, CDR2 FQNEAQ (reference sequence). The CDR3 totals 15 residues. V shed 5 bases and J 4 bases; nucleotides not matched to a gene: 3.

A few counts support this clonotype. The chain joins TRBV5-1 to TRBJ2-1, with D possibly matching TRBD2 (5 bases). Germline V gene data show CDR1 as SGHRS and CDR2 as YFSETQ. Trimming took 0 bases from V and 4 from J, leaving 20 bases between them. The CDR3 is made up of 18 amino acids. The chain's CDR3 is CASSLAVSQRNLYNEQFF. CDR3 bases: TGCGCCAGCAGCTTGGCCGTTTCTCAGCGGAACCTTTACAATGAGCAGTTCTTC.

This chain uses TRBV28 with TRBJ2-1, with 9 nucleotides matching TRBD1. CDR3 size: 13 residues. The germline gives CDR1 MDHEN, CDR2 SYDVKM. Trimming removed 7 bases from V and 6 bases from J; junction bases left unmatched: 4. The CDR3 DNA sequence: TGTGCCAGCACTCAGACAGGGGGCAATGAGCAGTTCTTC. Translated: CASTQTGGNEQFF.

The rearrangement joins TRBV6-2 or TRBV6-3 to TRBJ2-1; 7 nucleotides line up with TRBD2. The CDR3 totals 16 residues. Germline-derived CDR1 and CDR2 are MNHEY and SVGEGT. V shed 6 bases, J shed 1 base, and the junction held 9 bases outside the gene matches. Here the CDR3 reads CASRGGFSPSYNEQFF. CDR3 coding DNA: TGTGCCAGCAGGGGGGGGTTCTCGCCTTCCTACAATGAGCAGTTCTTC.

This clonotype was seen a handful of times. J is TRBJ1-5 and V is TRBV12-3 or TRBV12-4; D may be TRBD1 (5 bases). V was pared by 1 base and J by 4 bases, with 20 bases between. The CDR3 has 18 residues. This chain's CDR3 is CASSLGDGVLTSNQPQHF. In DNA, the CDR3 is TGTGCCAGCAGTTTAGGGGACGGAGTTCTAACCTCGAATCAGCCCCAGCATTTT.

The table lists this clonotype with a few counts. This CDR3 reads CASSLEEGSSSYEQYF. The CDR3, as DNA: TGTGCCAGCAGCTTGGAGGAGGGGTCCAGCTCCTACGAGCAGTACTTC. The V and J genes are TRBV5-5 and TRBJ2-7; D may be TRBD2 (6 bases). The CDR3 spans 16 residues. Germline CDR1 and CDR2: SGHKS and YYEKEE (reference sequence). The ends were cut back, 0 bases at V and 0 bases at J, with 13 bases in the middle.

This clonotype was found many times. The genes are TRBV28 and TRBJ1-1, with 8 bases aligning to TRBD1. The germline V gene has CDR1 MDHEN and CDR2 SYDVKM. The CDR3 consists of 20 residues. Trimming took 3 bases from V and 3 from J; bases not matched to a gene: 21. The CDR3 nucleotides are TGTGCCAGCAGTTTTTTTAACCCCGACAGGGGCTCCCCGGGGGACACTGAAGCTTTCTTT. This gives the protein CASSFFNPDRGSPGDTEAFF. The full variable domain, in which reference TRBV28 and TRBJ1-1 provide the parts outside the CDR3, is DVKVTQSSRYLVKRTGEKVFLECVQDMDHENMFWYRQDPGLGLRLIYFSYDVKMKEKGDIPEGYSVSREKKERFSLILESASTNQTSMYLCASSFFNPDRGSPGDTEAFFGQGTRLTVV.

This clonotype has ten or more counts. This chain joins TRBV7-6 and TRBJ2-7; D uncertain. Germline V gene lookup returns CDR1 SGHVS and CDR2 FNYEAQ. The CDR3 runs to 13 residues. V was cut by 6 bases and J by 7 bases, with 16 bases left in between. CDR3 DNA sequence: TGTGCCAGCAGTCAATTAGGGTTAGGGGAGCAGTACTTC. It yields the protein CASSQLGLGEQYF.

This clonotype has a handful of counts. The gene calls are TRBV29-1 and TRBJ1-2, with a tentative D call TRBD1 (5 bases). The germline V gene encodes CDR1 SQVTM and CDR2 ANQGSEA. V was trimmed by 6 bases and J by 3 bases, leaving 20 bases between them. The CDR3 runs to 15 residues. The CDR3 DNA is TGCAGCGTCCCGGAGTGGGGCAGCGCCTACTATGGCTACACCTTC. Translating gives CSVPEWGSAYYGYTF.

The J gene is TRBJ1-1, the V gene TRBV6-5; D may be TRBD1 (6 bases). Germline V lookup: CDR1 MNHEY, CDR2 SVGAGI. Trimming pared 7 bases from V and 6 bases from J, leaving 15 bases between. The CDR3 runs 13 residues. The CDR3 protein is CASNTGSYAEAFF. CDR3 DNA: TGTGCCAGCAACACAGGGTCGTACGCTGAAGCTTTCTTT.

This clonotype was picked up many times. The V and J genes are TRBV7-8 and TRBJ2-5; no clear D gene. The CDR3 is 12 amino acids. CDR1 SGHVS and CDR2 FQNEAQ come from the germline V gene. V was clipped by 3 bases and J by 4 bases, with 6 bases between them. For the CDR3, the DNA is TGTGCCAGCAGCTTCCGCCCAGAGACCCAGTACTTC. Residues: CASSFRPETQYF.

As for this clonotype: This may come from a read error, since a much larger clone is one base off. The chain carries TRBV6-2 or TRBV6-3 and TRBJ2-5, with 10 bases fitting TRBD2. The CDR3 has 14 residues. Germline CDR1 is MNHEY and CDR2 is SVGEGT. Unmatched junction bases numbered 10, after V lost 5 bases and J lost 10 bases. The CDR3 spells CASSARTSGGGQYF. The CDR3 DNA reads as TGTGCCAGCAGTGCCAGGACTAGCGGAGGAGGCCAGTACTTC.

In this sample, this clonotype turned up many times. The genes are TRBV7-2 and TRBJ2-5; the match to TRBD2 covers 13 bases. CDR1 and CDR2 from the germline V gene are SGHTA and FQGNSA. The CDR3 loop spans 15 amino acids. V dropped 5 bases and J dropped 5; count of bases not matched to a gene: 5. Here the CDR3 reads CASSRTSGSPETQYF. Here the CDR3 DNA reads TGTGCCAGCAGCAGGACTAGCGGGAGTCCCGAGACCCAGTACTTC.

This clonotype appeared many times. The chain joins TRBV7-2 to TRBJ1-2; no firm D call. CDR3 length: 14 residues. Per the germline V gene, CDR1 is SGHTA and CDR2 is FQGNSA. Between the trimmed V and J ends, which lost 1 base and 7 bases, there was a span of 13 bases. CDR3: CASSLVAGRSGYTF. As DNA, the CDR3 is TGTGCCAGCAGCTTAGTGGCAGGTCGTAGTGGCTACACCTTC.

This clonotype showed up many times. Here the CDR3 DNA reads TGTGCCAGCAGCTTAGTCGGGGGACAGAAGGATGAGCAGTACTTC. This codes for CASSLVGGQKDEQYF. The rearrangement joins TRBV7-2 to TRBJ2-7; a possible D gene is TRBD1 (7 bases). V lost 1 base and J lost 7, with 17 bases in between. Germline V gene lookup returns CDR1 SGHTA and CDR2 FQGNSA. This CDR3 contains 15 residues.

This clonotype was counted between two and nine times. The chain couples TRBV11-3 to TRBJ2-1; 8 positions agree with TRBD2. Germline V lookup: CDR1 SGHNT, CDR2 YENEEA. J gave up 4 bases and V 3 bases, and 8 bases lay outside the gene matches. The CDR3 extends over 16 amino acids. The CDR3 region has the DNA TGTGCCAGCAGCTTCGCCGGGACTAGGGCTTACAATGAGCAGTTCTTC. This translates into CASSFAGTRAYNEQFF.

In its sample, this clonotype was seen many times. The chain recombines TRBV11-2 with TRBJ1-4, with D perhaps matching TRBD1 (6 bases). Per the germline V gene, CDR1 is SGHAT and CDR2 is FQNNGV. The CDR3 is 17 amino acids. V was shortened by 6 bases and J by 4 bases, with 21 bases between the two germline ends. The CDR3 is CASRVTRSRTVNEKLFF. The CDR3 DNA sequence: TGTGCCAGCAGGGTAACCAGAAGTCGGACAGTTAATGAAAAACTGTTTTTT. Looking up the rest from reference TRBV11-2 and TRBJ1-4 gives the full variable domain: EAGVAQSPRYKIIEKRQSVAFWCNPISGHATLYWYQQILGQGPKLLIQFQNNGVVDDSQLPKDRFSAERLKGVDSTLKIQPAKLEDSAVYLCASRVTRSRTVNEKLFFGSGTQLSVL.

This clonotype was detected a few times. V and J are TRBV19 and TRBJ2-6, with D perhaps TRBD1 or TRBD2 (5 bases each). The CDR3 loop spans 18 amino acids. V was shortened by 2 bases and J by 0 bases, with 14 bases between the two germline ends. Germline values: CDR1 LNHDA, CDR2 SQIVND (reference sequence). The CDR3 DNA reads as TGTGCCAGTAGTATAATAAGGGGACCTGGCTCTGGGGCCAACGTCCTGACTTTC. As protein: CASSIIRGPGSGANVLTF.